The present entry profiles one T cell receptor beta chain with its context. Its target antigen remains unknown. Base qualities are not recorded, but no much larger clone differs from it by a single base. From the cysteine through the phenylalanine, the CDR3 covers 14 amino acids. Of all the DNA, just the CDR3 is kept, 42 bases in frame from base 1. A distance of 10 bases separates the germline ends of V and J, which lose 2 bases and 5 bases respectively. The germline V gene (reference sequence) provides CDR1 SSHAT and CDR2 FNYEAQ. To prepare the library, 5' RACE was applied. TCRdb shows the sequencer as Illumina HiSeq 2000. A universal primer binding site was introduced by template switching, and a unique molecular identifier was present in the final cDNA, enabling accurate counting of TCR cDNA molecules. First-strand cDNA for TCR alpha and beta chains was synthesized from specific primers in the conserved constant-segment region. Each cDNA library was double barcoded, with a SMART-Mk sample barcode plus Illumina barcodes, to control for contamination. TruSeq adapter sequences along with Illumina sample barcodes were introduced in two successive PCR steps. The TCR alpha and beta cDNA libraries were sequenced on the Illumina HiSeq platform using custom primers. As for how the authors treated the data: MiGEC processed the raw reads to extract unique molecular identifiers, while MiXCR was used to determine the CDR3 positions. For each individual, recombination models were inferred using an EM algorithm with the repgenHMM and IGoR tools. The analysis of shared clonotypes was done with the tcR package in R, with sharing normalized by the product of cloneset sizes. To study raw recombination without the effects of thymic and clonal selection, out-of-frame nonproductive sequences were analyzed. TCRdb reran the public reads through fastp at Q25 and MiXCR, keeping productive beta chains. Identical CDR3 proteins give one entry, which carries the most common genes and DNA. What appears here as the V and J calls and clone size reflects TCRdb's work, not the paper's. This sample holds 700,000 to 950,000 distinct CDR3 sequences; about 12% were observed only once. The ten largest clones represent about 1.5% of the sample.

The source of the sample is a study of identical twins (dated by TCRdb to the mid-2010s). About the full investigation: TCR alpha and beta repertoires from monozygotic twins, unrelated adults of various ages and cord blood were deep-sequenced to test whether fetal clonotypes persist. To rule out contamination, replicate twin experiments were performed at different times with different library preparation protocols. The investigation overall reported the following: Excess twin sharing in beta out-of-frame sequences was weaker because fewer shared sequences lowered the signal-to-noise ratio. Invariant T cells such as MAIT and iNKT could partly confound zero-insertion analyses, although diverse VJ usage argued against such confounding for most clonotypes. Abundant cord blood beta clonotypes carried fewer insertions; young adult naive repertoires showed a weaker similar trend, while memory repertoires showed none. Because the same donors could not be followed over many years, the conclusions depended on cross-sectional statistical analysis. Compared with coincidental sharing between unrelated individuals, an excess of low generation-probability sequences was observed among out-of-frame TCR alpha sequences shared between twins. Out-of-frame TCR alpha sharing in monozygotic twins was systematically underestimated by recombination models, whereas sharing between unrelated individuals was in agreement with the recombination models.

Every donor in the study was a healthy Caucasian. The twin cohort comprised three pairs of female monozygotic twins, all aged roughly 18 to 30 years. The RNA used for TCR libraries was isolated from peripheral blood mononuclear cells. These data also featured in a second study, about yellow fever vaccine responses in identical twins. As that second paper reports: According to the authors, the vaccine-induced T cell response in identical twins seemed to be partly convergent and partly specific to each individual. In identical twins, the study followed T cell clones that responded to the vaccine with precision.

The source is a woman aged 18-29 years in good health. The sequencing input was PBMCs. The chain couples TRBV7-7 to TRBJ2-1; TRBD1 is perhaps the D gene, given 5 matching bases. The sequenced DNA: TGTGCCAGCAGCTTAACAGGAAACAACAATGAGCAGTTCTTC. Its protein is CASSLTGNNNEQFF.